The 7 T cell receptor beta chains listed next were all sequenced from one sample in a study of CD8+ T cells in alopecia areata. After pooling, cutaneous lymph node cells were sorted with CD4, CD8alpha, NKG2D, NKG2ACE and other markers. Sequencing relied on a cDNA template that was reverse transcribed from extracted RNA. Here immunoSEQ multiplex PCR was the method, and the copy in TCRdb shows in-frame clones only, minus some. The data show 290,000 or so clones, none appearing only once, with more than 0.95% held by the ten largest. Specimen: CD4+ T cells sorted from a lymph node. These receptors originate from a C3H/HeJ mouse with alopecia areata. The mice in this strain carry MHC haplotype H2-k.

Details on this clone: These gene names are mouse names. Sequencing ends 4 residues short of the CDR3 end; the germline J gene provides the rest. The genes are TRBV1 and TRBJ1-4; TRBD1 is a possible D gene (6 bases). Germline V gene data show CDR1 as NSQYPW and CDR2 as LRSPGD (reference sequence). The CDR3 covers 15 residues. The CDR3 here is CTCSAGTGGAERLFF. The sequenced CDR3 bases are TGCACCTGCAGTGCCGGGACTGGGGGGGCCGAA.

This clone turned up a few times. Genes and germline are mouse. Additional DNA sequences in this sample encode the identical CDR3. CDR3 protein: CASSIPDRGLYEQYF. CDR3 bases read: TGTGCCAGCAGTATCCCGGACAGGGGGCTATAT. V and J are TRBV19 and TRBJ2-7; 11 nucleotides match TRBD1. From the germline J gene comes the end of the CDR3, since the read stops 4 residues before it. CDR3 length: 15 amino acids. Germline values: CDR1 FNHDT, CDR2 SITEND (reference sequence). Full variable domain (missing parts from reference TRBV19 and TRBJ2-7): GGIITQTPKFLIGQEGQKLTLKCQQNFNHDTMYWYRQDSGKGLRLIYYSITENDLQKGDLSEGYDASREKKSSFSLTVTSAQKNEMAVFLCASSIPDRGLYEQYFGPGTRLTVL.

About this clone: Here the gene names and germline are mouse. Sequencing ends 4 residues short of the CDR3 end; the germline J gene provides the rest. The V and J genes are TRBV5 and TRBJ1-2; no firm D call. The CDR3 contains 15 residues. Germline assignment: CDR1 LGHNA and CDR2 YNLKQL (reference sequence). Trimming took off 0 bases at V and 0 bases at J, with 8 bases between the two ends. CDR3 DNA (partial): TGTGCCAGCAGCCAAGACGACAAAACAAACTCC. Protein sequence: CASSQDDKTNS. The CDR3, in full, reads CASSQDDKTNSDYTF.

This clone was seen only a few times. Gene names follow the mouse nomenclature. The read ends 4 residues shy of where the CDR3 ends; the end is completed using the germline J gene. V gene TRBV26 combines with J gene TRBJ1-2; TRBD1 aligns across 11 bases. Germline V CDR1 and CDR2: KGHPV, FQNQEV (reference sequence). The CDR3 spans 13 residues. V shed 9 bases, J shed 2 bases, and the junction held 2 bases outside the gene matches. Incomplete CDR3 DNA: TGTGCCAGGGACAGGGGGCTGAACTCC. As protein: CARDRGLNS. The complete CDR3 sequence is CARDRGLNSDYTF.

A remark on this clone: Gene names denote mouse genes. The CDR3 end is not reached by the read, which stops 4 residues before it; the germline J gene fills it in. Different DNA sequences within this sample yield the same CDR3. The V and J genes are TRBV5 and TRBJ2-7; D is unresolved. This CDR3 comprises 14 residues. CDR1 is LGHNA, CDR2 YNLKQL, per germline (reference sequence). Between the trimmed V and J ends, which lost 4 bases and 0 bases, there was a span of 10 bases. The sequenced CDR3 bases are TGTGCCAGCAGCCCTCGACAAAGCTCCTAT. Its translation: CASSPRQSSY. The entire CDR3 sequence reads CASSPRQSSYEQYF.

This clone turned up a few times. Mouse gene names and germline throughout. The read stops 4 residues short of the end of the CDR3; the missing end is completed from the germline J gene. Other DNA variants within this sample encode the same CDR3. The V call is TRBV13-1, the J call TRBJ2-3; TRBD1 matches 7 bases. Germline values: CDR1 NSHNY, CDR2 SYGAGN. V shed 5 bases and J 1 base; nucleotides not matched to a gene: 1. The CDR3 sequence is 13 residues long. CDR3: CASRTGGAETLYF. The DNA read from the CDR3 is TGTGCCAGCAGAACAGGGGGTGCAGAA.

This clone was seen a few times. Germline and genes here are mouse. The read terminates 4 residues before the CDR3 end, so the remaining end is supplied by the germline J gene. Different DNA sequences within this sample yield the same CDR3. This chain uses TRBV13-2 with TRBJ1-1; the D gene is possibly TRBD1 (5 bases). From germline, CDR1 is NNHNN and CDR2 SYGAGS (reference sequence). The CDR3 is 12 residues long. The sequenced CDR3 bases are TGTGCCAGCGGTGATCAGGGCCCA. Its translation: CASGDQGP. The entire CDR3 protein is CASGDQGPEVFF.